Sequencing of this T cell receptor beta chain was carried out in a study of OX40 agonist ivuxolimab in advanced cancers. This CDR3 contains 14 residues. Trimming stripped 8 bases from V and 4 bases from J, with 17 bases between. The protocol was immunoSEQ multiplex PCR, while the TCRdb copy is restricted to in-frame clones and leaves out a portion. The sample contains 86,000 or so clones, 85% to 95% of which appear only once. The rearrangement joins TRBV23-1 to TRBJ1-1, with D hard to call. TRBV23-1 has ORF status, its function being uncertain. Here the sequenced sample was CD4+ or CD8+ T cells sorted from blood, taken in a trial of the OX40 agonist ivuxolimab. This sequence was found in an adult with an advanced solid tumor such as melanoma, head and neck, liver or kidney cancer. In DNA form, the CDR3 reads TGCGCCAGCGCGGGCTCAGGAGGCCCCACTGAAGCTTTCTTT. It specifies CASAGSGGPTEAFF.